Listed below are T cell receptor beta chains from one sample, sequenced in a study of neurological immune-mediated disorders. TCRdb re-analysed the 5' RACE reads in MiXCR, keeping a single row per CDR3 protein. The data contain 66,000 or so distinct CDR3 sequences, almost 3.5% of them seen just once; the ten biggest clones take up approximately 3.5%. The material sequenced was PBMCs. These receptors originate from a man aged 40-50 years with multiple sclerosis. Both conserved end residues are part of each CDR3. A D gene is named only where the DNA matches it firmly. Part of the rows lack a size; the others show once, few, many or a class for expanded clones.

cdr3_nt	cdr3_aa	v_call	j_call	d_call	clone_size
TGCAGTGCTAGGGCTCACCCTCAGGGGACTGAAGCTTTCTTT	CSARAHPQGTEAFF	TRBV20-1	TRBJ1-1	-	many
TGTGCCACCACCGTACTAGCGGGAGGCAACAATGAGCAGTTCTTC	CATTVLAGGNNEQFF	TRBV10-3	TRBJ2-1	TRBD2	many
TGTGCCAGCAGCCTAAAGCCGACCCTCGGCCAGTTCTTC	CASSLKPTLGQFF	TRBV7-9	TRBJ2-1	-	many
TGTGCCAGCAGCGTAGAGGATATGTACAATGAGCAGTTCTTC	CASSVEDMYNEQFF	TRBV9	TRBJ2-1	-	many
TGTGCCAGCAGTTACCCAGGGGCAGGGGAGGGCGGCTACACCTTC	CASSYPGAGEGGYTF	TRBV6-6	TRBJ1-2	-	many
TGCGCCAGCAGCTTGGTGGGCAGGGGAGCGGGTAACAATGAGCAGTTCTTC	CASSLVGRGAGNNEQFF	TRBV5-1	TRBJ2-1	-	many
TGTGCCAGCAGCTCTAAGTCCTACAATGAGCAGTTCTTC	CASSSKSYNEQFF	TRBV7-3	TRBJ2-1	-	many
TGCAGTGCTCCCCCGGGACTAGCGGGAGCAGATACGCAGTATTTT	CSAPPGLAGADTQYF	TRBV20-1	TRBJ2-3	TRBD2	many
TGCAGTGCTAGAGATTTCATTGGACAGAACTCCGAGCAGTACTTC	CSARDFIGQNSEQYF	TRBV20-1	TRBJ2-7	-	many
TGTGCCAGCAGCTTTGGCCGGGCCGACACCGGGGAGCTGTTTTTT	CASSFGRADTGELFF	TRBV7-2	TRBJ2-2	-	many
TGCAGTGCCACTCCGGGACAGGGGGGGAAAAACATTCAGTACTTC	CSATPGQGGKNIQYF	TRBV20-1	TRBJ2-4	TRBD1	many
TGCAGTGCTAGAGACCGGGGAAGTTCGTCGGGTAACACTGAAGCTTTCTTT	CSARDRGSSSGNTEAFF	TRBV20-1	TRBJ1-1	-	many
TGCAGCTTTAAGGACAGGGGTGAAAAACTGTTTTTT	CSFKDRGEKLFF	TRBV29-1	TRBJ1-4	TRBD1	many
TGCAGTGCTGGGGGTGGGGCCCAGAACACCGGGGAGCTGTTTTTT	CSAGGGAQNTGELFF	TRBV20-1	TRBJ2-2	-	many
TGTGCCAGCAGCTTTAGGTCGTTGGGAGGGACTGAAGCTTTCTTT	CASSFRSLGGTEAFF	TRBV5-6	TRBJ1-1	-	many
TGCAGTGCTAGGAATTTGCTAGCGGGAGGGCGGGAGACCCAGTACTTC	CSARNLLAGGRETQYF	TRBV20-1	TRBJ2-5	TRBD2	many
TGTGCCAGCAGCCCTGTTCCAGGGGAGCTGTTTTTT	CASSPVPGELFF	TRBV12-3/TRBV12-4	TRBJ2-2	-	many
TGTGCCAGCAGCTTCGGCCAGGGGGGGACCCAGTACTTC	CASSFGQGGTQYF	TRBV7-8	TRBJ2-5	-	-
TGTGCCAGCAGTTACATAGGCCCCTCCAGCTCCTATAATTCACCCCTCCACTTT	CASSYIGPSSSYNSPLHF	TRBV6-5	TRBJ1-6	-	-
TGCGCCAGCAGCCTCCCGACAGATAAGTCACCCCTCCACTTT	CASSLPTDKSPLHF	TRBV5-1	TRBJ1-6	-	many
TGTGCCAGCAGCCCCGGTCTCCCGGGACACGGGGGCGAGCAGTACTTC	CASSPGLPGHGGEQYF	TRBV6-5	TRBJ2-7	-	many
TGTGCCAGCAGTTACCAAAGCGGGAGGGCCGGGGGCGAGCAGTACTTC	CASSYQSGRAGGEQYF	TRBV6-5	TRBJ2-7	TRBD2	-
TGTGCCAGTCGACTAGATTCGACAGATACGCAGTATTTT	CASRLDSTDTQYF	TRBV6-1	TRBJ2-3	-	many
TGTGCCAGCATCCGAAGCGGCAGTTCCTACGAGCAGTACTTC	CASIRSGSSYEQYF	TRBV25-1	TRBJ2-7	-	many
TGCGCCAGCAGCTATATGGGACAGAATGAAAAACTGTTTTTT	CASSYMGQNEKLFF	TRBV5-1	TRBJ1-4	TRBD1	many
TGTGCCAGCAGTCCAGCGACAGGGGAGGGCACTGAAGCTTTCTTT	CASSPATGEGTEAFF	TRBV12-3/TRBV12-4	TRBJ1-1	TRBD1	-
TGTGCCAGCAGCTACGACCCTTGGTCCAACGGCGAGCAGTACTTC	CASSYDPWSNGEQYF	TRBV3-1	TRBJ2-7	-	many
TGTGCCAGCAGCTTAACAGGCGACTATGGCTACACCTTC	CASSLTGDYGYTF	TRBV7-2	TRBJ1-2	-	many
TGTGCCAGCAGCCGAATAGGCACTGACCGAACTGAAGCTTTCTTT	CASSRIGTDRTEAFF	TRBV7-8	TRBJ1-1	-	-
TGTGCCAGCAGCCCCCTAGCCCGGGACAGAACCTACGAGCAGTACTTC	CASSPLARDRTYEQYF	TRBV11-2	TRBJ2-7	TRBD1	many
TGTGCCAGCAGTTACCACCTACAGGAGCCCCTTGGGGGTAATGAGCAGTTCTTC	CASSYHLQEPLGGNEQFF	TRBV6-5	TRBJ2-1	-	many
TGTGCCAGCAGCTTGTACCAGAACACCGGGGAGCTGTTTTTT	CASSLYQNTGELFF	TRBV5-5	TRBJ2-2	-	many
TGTGCCAGCAGTTTATCGGACAGACGCGAGCCCCAGCATTTT	CASSLSDRREPQHF	TRBV12-3/TRBV12-4	TRBJ1-5	-	many
TGCAGTGCTTTGGCGGGACTAGCGGGAAGGTACGAGCAGTACTTC	CSALAGLAGRYEQYF	TRBV20-1	TRBJ2-7	TRBD2	many
TGTGCCAGCAGCCAGGGGTCGGGGAACACTGAAGCTTTCTTT	CASSQGSGNTEAFF	TRBV7-8	TRBJ1-1	-	many
TGTGCCAGCAGCTTGGTAGGGACAGGTAATAGCAATCAGCCCCAGCATTTT	CASSLVGTGNSNQPQHF	TRBV5-5	TRBJ1-5	TRBD1	many
TGCGCCAGCAGCTTAACAGGGAAGGAGCAGTACTTC	CASSLTGKEQYF	TRBV5-1	TRBJ2-7	-	many
TGCGCCAGCAGCCAAGAGGGAGATACGCAGTATTTT	CASSQEGDTQYF	TRBV5-1	TRBJ2-3	-	many
TGCGCCAGCAGCCAAGGGTTGACTAGCGGGGGTTACGAGCAGTACTTC	CASSQGLTSGGYEQYF	TRBV4-1	TRBJ2-7	TRBD2	many
TGTGCCAGCAGCTTGGCCGGGAGCAATCAGCCCCAGCATTTT	CASSLAGSNQPQHF	TRBV5-4	TRBJ1-5	-	many
TGCGCCAGCAGCGAGATAGCGGGATGGTACGAGCAGTACTTC	CASSEIAGWYEQYF	TRBV5-1	TRBJ2-7	TRBD2	many
TGCGCCAGCAGCTTGTCACTCCAGGGAGCTGAAGCTTTCTTT	CASSLSLQGAEAFF	TRBV5-1	TRBJ1-1	-	many